This T cell receptor (beta chain) emerged from a study of cytomegalovirus exposure and HLA in healthy donors. The CDR3 runs to 16 residues. J was trimmed by 2 bases and V by 2 bases; bases with no gene match: 3. From germline, CDR1 is SEHNR and CDR2 FQNEAQ (reference sequence). Use of 60 Vbeta and 13 Jbeta primers characterized the PCR. TCRdb's table, derived via immunoSEQ multiplex PCR, lists solely in-frame clones and lacks some. Recorded for this sample: 55,000 to 85,000 clones. With regard to this clone: The antigen is unknown.

Overall study findings and caveats: In a later analysis, DRB1 alleles had the most associated TCRs; HLA-C alleles the fewest. TCR beta chain V- and J-gene trimming was linked, in a later analysis, to a missense variant in DCLRE1C. CMV serostatus was the only recorded immune exposure for donors. TRBV6-2, TRBV6-3 and other indistinguishable V segments were excluded.

Sequenced: PBMCs. The J gene is TRBJ2-3, the V gene TRBV7-9, with 11 bases matching TRBD2. The origin of this receptor is a female donor in good health and CMV-seropositive. The CDR3 sequence: CASSLILAGDTDTQYF. The CDR3 DNA sequence: TGTGCCAGCAGCTTAATACTAGCGGGGGACACAGATACGCAGTATTTT.